These 7 T cell receptor beta chains share one sample of origin, sequenced in a study of shared clonotypes between healthy human individuals. Some clones are missing from TCRdb's copy, which holds only in-frame ones; the method was immunoSEQ multiplex PCR. Here the sample spans 1,400,000 or so clones, approximately 98.5% being singletons. The specimen sequenced was naive CD4+ T cells sorted from blood. Subset in this sample: CD45RA+ positively selected. These receptors came from a man under 40 in good health.

The gene calls are TRBV5-1 and TRBJ2-1; 12 nucleotides match TRBD2. CDR3 length: 14 amino acids. The V segment lost 4 bases and the J segment 8 bases; nucleotides outside the gene matches: 4. Germline values: CDR1 SGHRS, CDR2 YFSETQ. Written as DNA, the CDR3 is TGCGCCAGCAGCAGGACTAGCGGGACCTATGAGCAGTTCTTC. Amino acid sequence: CASSRTSGTYEQFF.

With respect to this clone: This CDR3 is also generated by other DNA sequences in the sample. The chain carries TRBV7-2 and TRBJ2-5, with D unresolved. Germline V gene lookup returns CDR1 SGHTA and CDR2 FQGNSA. The CDR3 has 12 amino acids. The V gene lost 6 bases and the J gene lost 5 bases, with 10 bases spanning the gap. The CDR3 is CASSPSRETQYF. The CDR3 coding sequence is TGTGCCAGCAGTCCAAGTCGGGAGACCCAGTACTTC.

This chain connects TRBV10-1 to TRBJ2-1; 12 nucleotides agree with TRBD2. The CDR3 runs to 15 residues. The germline V gene encodes CDR1 WNHNN and CDR2 SYGVQD (reference sequence). The trim removed 6 bases at V and 9 bases at J, leaving 9 bases unmatched. The CDR3 here is CASSPLAGGPGEQFF. The CDR3 nucleotides read TGCGCCAGCAGCCCCCTAGCGGGAGGGCCGGGTGAGCAGTTCTTC.

This chain joins TRBV7-9 and TRBJ2-7; D not resolved. V lost 1 base to trimming and J lost 6 bases, with 13 bases between them. This CDR3 comprises 14 residues. Germline V gene data show CDR1 as SEHNR and CDR2 as FQNEAQ (reference sequence). As DNA, the CDR3 is TGTGCCAGCAGCTTAGTAGTTGGCGCGGCCGAGCAGTACTTC. It yields the protein CASSLVVGAAEQYF.

The V call is TRBV4-1, the J call TRBJ2-6; weak D call: TRBD1 (6 bases). CDR1 MGHRA and CDR2 YSYEKL come from the germline V gene. CDR3 size: 15 residues. The V gene lost 3 bases and the J gene lost 1 base, with 7 bases spanning the gap. CDR3 bases: TGCGCCAGCAGCCAGACAGGTTCTGGGGCCAACGTCCTGACTTTC. Translation: CASSQTGSGANVLTF.

Here the CDR3 reads CASTRTSGETQYF. The CDR3 bases are TGTGCCAGCACCAGGACTAGCGGAGAGACCCAGTACTTC. The V gene is TRBV7-9, the J gene TRBJ2-5, with 10 bases identical to TRBD2. V shed 7 bases and J 4 bases; nucleotides not matched to a gene: 3. Germline CDR1 is SEHNR and CDR2 is FQNEAQ (reference sequence). This CDR3 has 13 amino acids.

The chain combines TRBV5-6 with TRBJ2-5, with 7 bases aligning to TRBD2. Germline lookup yields CDR1 SGHDT and CDR2 YYEEEE. Trimming cost V 0 bases and J 5 bases; bases outside gene matches: 7. The CDR3 has 15 amino acids. The CDR3 spells CASSLGTSLWETQYF. CDR3 nucleotide sequence: TGTGCCAGCAGCTTGGGGACTAGTCTCTGGGAGACCCAGTACTTC.